This T cell receptor beta chain was obtained from a study of blood T cell repertoires in COVID-19. Study as a whole: Whether acute or convalescent, the COVID-19 samples came from the United States, Italy and Spain. From T cells, B-cell-depleted T cells, or PBMCs came the material, which was cDNA or gDNA.

Germline V CDR1 and CDR2: ENHRY, SYGVKD. Losses at the gene ends were 8 bases for V and 1 base for J; bases not matched to a gene: 4. This CDR3 contains 13 residues. Per the authors' pipeline: From reference gene primer amplification, estimates of nucleated cell counts were derived. TCRdb's copy holds only in-frame clones and misses some; the assay was immunoSEQ multiplex PCR. V, J and clone size derive from that table, while D and trimming were established from the DNA sequence. The table includes fewer than 200,000 clones, around 89% detected once. The chain carries TRBV10-3 and TRBJ2-7, with 8 bases identical to TRBD1. This TCR was recovered from a man aged 35 to 55 with active or convalescent COVID-19. Sequencing input: peripheral blood. CDR3 nucleotides: TGTGCCATCGGACAGGGAAGTTCCTACGAGCAGTACTTC. It specifies CAIGQGSSYEQYF.